Shown below are 29 T cell receptor beta chains from a single sample sequenced in a study of T cell responses to AZD1222 COVID-19 vaccine. The data were produced by immunoSEQ multiplex PCR, yet TCRdb's version contains in-frame clones alone and is incomplete. Among more than 150,000 clones listed, about 91% were seen once. The source was peripheral blood, collected on day 0 of AZD1222 vaccination. These receptors were obtained from an adult in good health.

The V call is TRBV5-1, the J call TRBJ2-5; 8 bases map to TRBD1. Germline values: CDR1 SGHRS, CDR2 YFSETQ. The CDR3 has 14 amino acids. The V segment lost 0 bases and the J segment 4 bases; nucleotides outside the gene matches: 2. The CDR3 sequence: CASSLAGQGETQYF. Here the CDR3 DNA reads TGCGCCAGCAGCTTGGCCGGACAGGGAGAGACCCAGTACTTC. The variable domain in full, completed from reference TRBV5-1 and TRBJ2-5, reads KAGVTQTPRYLIKTRGQQVTLSCSPISGHRSVSWYQQTPGQGLQFLFEYFSETQRNKGNFPGRFSGRQFSNSRSEMNVSTLELGDSALYLCASSLAGQGETQYFGPGTRLLVL.

This clone is a singleton in its sample. V usage is TRBV7-9 and J usage is TRBJ2-1; the D is unclear. Germline V gives CDR1 SEHNR, CDR2 FQNEAQ (reference sequence). V lost 5 bases and J lost 1, with 3 bases in between. This CDR3 region has 12 residues. The CDR3 loop reads CASSASYNEQFF. In DNA form, the CDR3 reads TGTGCCAGCAGCGCGTCCTACAATGAGCAGTTCTTC. The full variable domain, its missing parts supplied by reference TRBV7-9 and TRBJ2-1, is DTGVSQNPRHKITKRGQNVTFRCDPISEHNRLYWYRQTLGQGPEFLTYFQNEAQLEKSRLLSDRFSAERPKGSFSTLEIQRTEQGDSAMYLCASSASYNEQFFGPGTRLTVL.

V and J are TRBV28 and TRBJ2-3, with D perhaps given as TRBD1 or TRBD2 (5 bases each). The length of the CDR3 is 16 residues. Germline V gene sequence: CDR1 MDHEN, CDR2 SYDVKM. Trimming took off 2 bases at V and 2 bases at J, with 14 bases between the two ends. CDR3 protein: CASSLGGVTFTDTQYF. The CDR3 DNA reads as TGTGCCAGCAGTTTAGGGGGAGTAACCTTCACAGATACGCAGTATTTT.

V gene TRBV6-5 combines with J gene TRBJ1-2; D gene ambiguous. The CDR3 is 16 residues long. CDR1 is MNHEY and CDR2 is SVGAGI in the germline V gene. V was trimmed by 4 bases and J by 0 bases, leaving 15 bases between them. The DNA for the CDR3 is TGTGCCAGCAGTTTCTTCGACGGCTCCACTAACTATGGCTACACCTTC. As protein: CASSFFDGSTNYGYTF.

The V and J genes are TRBV27 and TRBJ1-1, with D possibly matching TRBD1 (5 bases). Germline lookup yields CDR1 MNHEY and CDR2 SMNVEV (reference sequence). This CDR3 is built from 14 residues. Trimming stripped 6 bases from V and 3 bases from J, with 14 bases between. The CDR3 loop is CASRMGGLYTEAFF. CDR3 bases: TGTGCCAGCAGGATGGGGGGATTGTACACTGAAGCTTTCTTT.

In DNA form, the CDR3 reads TGTGCCAGCAGCGTGCGCTTAGGCTACGAGCAGTACTTC. This translates into CASSVRLGYEQYF. The chain couples TRBV9 to TRBJ2-7; no clear D gene. The CDR3 extends over 13 amino acids. Trimming removed 2 bases from V and 3 bases from J, with 9 bases in between. Germline-derived CDR1 and CDR2 are SGDLS and YYNGEE.

This chain connects TRBV7-3 to TRBJ2-2, with TRBD1 matching 7 bases. Germline V CDR1 and CDR2: SGHTA, FQGTGA. CDR3 length: 15 residues. J was trimmed by 7 bases and V by 4 bases; bases with no gene match: 9. The CDR3 spells CASSSLTGKVGELFF. As DNA, the CDR3 is TGTGCCAGCAGCTCACTGACAGGGAAAGTCGGGGAGCTGTTTTTT.

The rearrangement joins TRBV15 to TRBJ2-1, with 8 positions matching TRBD2. V dropped 0 bases and J dropped 4; count of bases not matched to a gene: 11. Germline V gene lookup returns CDR1 LNHNV and CDR2 YYDKDF (reference sequence). There are 18 residues in the CDR3. The CDR3 protein is CATSRDGRTGGVYNEQFF. CDR3 bases: TGTGCCACCAGCAGAGATGGCAGGACCGGGGGGGTATACAATGAGCAGTTCTTC.

DNA for the CDR3: TGCGCCAGCAGTGAGATCAACAGAGGCACAGATACGCAGTATTTT. Translating gives CASSEINRGTDTQYF. V gene TRBV10-1 combines with J gene TRBJ2-3; D ambiguous. V lost 2 bases, J lost 1 base, and 10 bases lay in between. From germline, CDR1 is WNHNN and CDR2 SYGVQD (reference sequence). The CDR3 runs 15 residues.

J is TRBJ1-1 and V is TRBV6-1; D uncertain. CDR1 is MNHNS, CDR2 SASEGT, per germline. The V gene lost 0 bases and the J gene lost 6 bases, with 11 bases spanning the gap. The CDR3 consists of 14 residues. The CDR3 here is CASSEAWKGPEAFF. The CDR3 nucleotides read TGTGCCAGCAGTGAAGCCTGGAAAGGGCCTGAAGCTTTCTTT.

The chain's CDR3 is CASSPRTGSYNEQFF. The CDR3, as DNA: TGTGCCAGCAGCCCCCGGACGGGATCTTACAATGAGCAGTTCTTC. The chain uses TRBV11-3 and TRBJ2-1; TRBD2 might be the D (5 bases). Trimming took off 5 bases at V and 4 bases at J, with 15 bases between the two ends. Germline assignment: CDR1 SGHNT and CDR2 YENEEA. The CDR3 has 15 amino acids.

The gene calls are TRBV19 and TRBJ1-5; 7 nucleotides agree with TRBD1. V lost 6 bases and J lost 1; bases outside the gene matches: 9. CDR1 and CDR2 from the germline V gene are LNHDA and SQIVND (reference sequence). CDR3 length: 16 amino acids. The CDR3, as DNA: TGTGCCAGTAGATACGACAGGGCTGGCAGCAATCAGCCCCAGCATTTT. Its translation is CASRYDRAGSNQPQHF. Variable domain in full (rest from reference TRBV19 and TRBJ1-5): DGGITQSPKYLFRKEGQNVTLSCEQNLNHDAMYWYRQDPGQGLRLIYYSQIVNDFQKGDIAEGYSVSREKKESFPLTVTSAQKNPTAFYLCASRYDRAGSNQPQHFGDGTRLSIL.

The rearrangement links TRBV19 to TRBJ1-1, with a weak D call TRBD1 (6 bases). Trimming shortened V by 4 bases and J by 2 bases, and 23 bases separated the two germline ends. Germline loops: CDR1 LNHDA, CDR2 SQIVND (reference sequence). The CDR3 consists of 18 residues. Here the CDR3 DNA reads TGTGCCAGTAGTAAGGGTCCCCCGGGGCAGGGGTTCAACACTGAAGCTTTCTTT. It is translated as CASSKGPPGQGFNTEAFF. Filled out from reference TRBV19 and TRBJ1-1, the complete variable domain reads DGGITQSPKYLFRKEGQNVTLSCEQNLNHDAMYWYRQDPGQGLRLIYYSQIVNDFQKGDIAEGYSVSREKKESFPLTVTSAQKNPTAFYLCASSKGPPGQGFNTEAFFGQGTRLTVV.

The chain uses TRBV9 and TRBJ2-1; TRBD1 matches 7 bases. This CDR3 region has 15 residues. The trim removed 4 bases at V and 3 bases at J, leaving 7 bases unmatched. Germline V lookup: CDR1 SGDLS, CDR2 YYNGEE. This CDR3 reads CASSRQGTYYNEQFF. The CDR3 DNA is TGTGCCAGCAGCCGACAGGGCACTTACTACAATGAGCAGTTCTTC.

The rearrangement uses TRBV6-5 and TRBJ1-1; D ambiguous. The CDR3 contains 14 residues. Germline V gene sequence: CDR1 MNHEY, CDR2 SVGAGI. The V end was cut by 4 bases, the J end by 6 bases, with 15 bases between. The DNA for the CDR3 is TGTGCCAGCAGTTTAACAACGACCTCCCCTGAAGCTTTCTTT. It specifies CASSLTTTSPEAFF.

This chain uses TRBV30 with TRBJ1-2; D gene ambiguous. The CDR3 is 14 amino acids. Trimming pared 4 bases from V and 0 bases from J, leaving 12 bases between. The germline V gene has CDR1 GTSNPN and CDR2 SVGIG (reference sequence). In DNA form, the CDR3 reads TGTGCCTGGAAATACAGACCGTCTAACTATGGCTACACCTTC. Encoded protein: CAWKYRPSNYGYTF.

The chain couples TRBV4-1 to TRBJ2-5; 15 positions match TRBD2. CDR3 length: 15 amino acids. The germline CDR1 and CDR2 sequences are MGHRA and YSYEKL. V was clipped by 3 bases and J by 6 bases; unmatched bases: 2. The CDR3 region is CASSHGTSGRKTQYF. Written as DNA, the CDR3 is TGCGCCAGCAGCCATGGGACTAGCGGGAGGAAGACCCAGTACTTC.

This clone was recorded a few times. This sequence joins TRBV19 and TRBJ2-7; D remains ambiguous. V was clipped by 6 bases and J by 7 bases, with 10 bases between them. Germline V lookup: CDR1 LNHDA, CDR2 SQIVND (reference sequence). This CDR3 is 11 amino acids long. The CDR3 DNA follows: TGTGCCAGTAGCCAAGGCCGGGAGCAGTACTTC. It is translated as CASSQGREQYF.

The rearrangement joins TRBV6-5 to TRBJ1-6; 8 bases agree with TRBD1. Per germline, CDR1 MNHEY and CDR2 SVGAGI. The V gene end was trimmed by 8 bases and the J gene end by 11 bases; junction bases not matched to a gene: 11. CDR3 length equals 14 residues. CDR3 sequence (DNA): TGTGCCAGCTGTAGTGCAGGGGGCAGGGCACCCCTCCACTTT. As protein: CASCSAGGRAPLHF.

The genes are TRBV28 and TRBJ1-4; D is perhaps TRBD1 (5 bases). This CDR3 contains 14 residues. CDR1 and CDR2 (germline): MDHEN, SYDVKM. Trimming took off 9 bases at V and 8 bases at J, with 19 bases between the two ends. The CDR3 sequence: CASSGGAPSEKLFF. CDR3 DNA: TGTGCCAGTTCGGGTGGGGCGCCTAGCGAAAAACTGTTTTTT.

The chain carries TRBV7-9 and TRBJ1-1; no reliable D call. Trimming removed 4 bases at V and 8 bases at J, with 11 bases between. Germline CDR1 SEHNR, CDR2 FQNEAQ (reference sequence). This CDR3 spans 12 amino acids. CDR3 DNA sequence: TGTGCCAGCAGCTACCCTTATTCAGAAGCTTTCTTT. It specifies CASSYPYSEAFF.

V is TRBV30 and J is TRBJ2-2, with TRBD2 matching 7 bases. Per germline, CDR1 GTSNPN and CDR2 SVGIG (reference sequence). The CDR3 extends over 16 amino acids. V lost 0 bases and J lost 5; bases outside the gene matches: 9. The CDR3 region is CAWSVLGGRGTGELFF. The CDR3 bases are TGTGCCTGGAGTGTACTGGGCGGGAGAGGAACCGGGGAGCTGTTTTTT.

The chain couples TRBV7-9 to TRBJ2-5, with D possibly matching TRBD2 (5 bases). The CDR3 extends over 13 amino acids. Trimming stripped 5 bases from V and 4 bases from J, with 11 bases between. Germline loops: CDR1 SEHNR, CDR2 FQNEAQ (reference sequence). CDR3 nucleotide sequence: TGTGCCAGCAGCCTGATCGGAGGAGAGACCCAGTACTTC. Translated: CASSLIGGETQYF.

This sequence joins TRBV15 and TRBJ1-6; D possibly corresponds to TRBD1 (6 bases). CDR1 LNHNV and CDR2 YYDKDF come from the germline V gene (reference sequence). V shed 5 bases and J shed 4 bases, with 18 bases lying between them. The CDR3 covers 17 residues. CDR3 sequence (DNA): TGTGCCACCAGCCGTAAGATGGACAGTCGATATAATTCACCCCTCCACTTT. Its translation is CATSRKMDSRYNSPLHF.

The rearrangement uses TRBV5-4 and TRBJ2-7; 10 nucleotides agree with TRBD1. V lost 0 bases, J lost 7 bases, and 4 bases stayed unmatched. Germline V gene data show CDR1 as SGHNT and CDR2 as YYREEE (reference sequence). The CDR3 contains 14 residues. The CDR3 spells CASSLGQGAIEQYF. The CDR3 DNA sequence: TGTGCCAGCAGCTTGGGACAGGGGGCTATAGAGCAGTACTTC. The full variable domain, rest sourced from reference TRBV5-4 and TRBJ2-7, is ETGVTQSPTHLIKTRGQQVTLRCSSQSGHNTVSWYQQALGQGPQFIFQYYREEENGRGNFPPRFSGLQFPNYSSELNVNALELDDSALYLCASSLGQGAIEQYFGPGTRLTVT.

The chain recombines TRBV28 with TRBJ2-4; tentative D call: TRBD2 (5 bases). Germline CDR1 MDHEN, CDR2 SYDVKM. V was cut by 8 bases and J by 2 bases, with 7 bases left in between. The CDR3 runs to 12 residues. The CDR3 DNA reads TGTGCCAGCGCGGGCCCCAAAAACATTCAGTACTTC. Amino acids: CASAGPKNIQYF.

This clone was found once. The chain has TRBV14 and TRBJ1-6; D gene ambiguous. Trimming removed 2 bases from V and 8 bases from J, with 7 bases in between. CDR3 length: 13 amino acids. The germline V gene encodes CDR1 SGHDN and CDR2 FVKESK. The CDR3 DNA follows: TGTGCCAGCAGCCAATCGTTTTATTCACCCCTCCACTTT. This sequence encodes CASSQSFYSPLHF. The whole variable domain, filled in from reference TRBV14 and TRBJ1-6, reads EAGVTQFPSHSVIEKGQTVTLRCDPISGHDNLYWYRRVMGKEIKFLLHFVKESKQDESGMPNNRFLAERTGGTYSTLKVQPAELEDSGVYFCASSQSFYSPLHFGNGTRLTVT.

The rearrangement links TRBV7-2 to TRBJ2-5; D tentatively fits TRBD1 or TRBD2 (5 bases each). In germline, CDR1 is SGHTA, CDR2 FQGNSA. The length of the CDR3 is 17 residues. Trimming cost V 4 bases and J 4 bases, with 22 bases left between them. For the CDR3, the DNA is TGTGCCAGCAGCTACCTCCCTAAGGGTAGTGGGACAGAGACCCAGTACTTC. Amino acid sequence: CASSYLPKGSGTETQYF.

The chain carries TRBV5-8 and TRBJ2-3, with 9 bases fitting TRBD1. Germline V lookup: CDR1 SGHTS, CDR2 YDEGEE. The CDR3 has 16 residues. The trim removed 3 bases at V and 2 bases at J, leaving 7 bases unmatched. Here the CDR3 DNA reads TGTGCCAGCAGCTCGTCCGGGACAGGGTTCACAGATACGCAGTATTTT. As protein: CASSSSGTGFTDTQYF.